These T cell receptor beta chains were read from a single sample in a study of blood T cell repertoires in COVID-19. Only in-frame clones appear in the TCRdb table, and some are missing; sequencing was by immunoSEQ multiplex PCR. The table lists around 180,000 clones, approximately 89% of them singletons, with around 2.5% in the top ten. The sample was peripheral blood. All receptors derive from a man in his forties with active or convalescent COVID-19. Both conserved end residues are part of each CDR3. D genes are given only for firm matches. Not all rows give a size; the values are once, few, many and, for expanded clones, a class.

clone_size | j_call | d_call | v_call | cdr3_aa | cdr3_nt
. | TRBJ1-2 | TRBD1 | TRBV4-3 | CASSPLTGEGYTF | TGCGCCAGCAGCCCCCTGACAGGGGAAGGCTACACCTTC
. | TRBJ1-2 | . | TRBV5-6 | CASSPRAWQGNYGYTF | TGTGCCAGCAGCCCTCGTGCGTGGCAGGGTAACTATGGCTACACCTTC
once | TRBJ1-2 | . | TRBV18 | CASSPRTENNYGYTF | TGTGCCAGCTCACCAAGGACAGAGAATAACTATGGCTACACCTTC
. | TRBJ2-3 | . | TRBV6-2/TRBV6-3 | CASSFSHSRGGSADTQYF | TGTGCCAGCAGTTTCTCCCACTCGAGGGGGGGATCTGCAGATACGCAGTATTTT
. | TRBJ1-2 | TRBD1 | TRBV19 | CASGGPGQGIGGYTF | TGTGCCAGTGGGGGTCCGGGACAGGGTATTGGTGGCTACACCTTC
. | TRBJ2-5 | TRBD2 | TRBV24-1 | CATSDSRAGGGETQYF | TGTGCCACCAGTGATTCCCGAGCGGGGGGCGGGGAGACCCAGTACTTC
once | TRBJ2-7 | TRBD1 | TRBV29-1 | CSVERGTVSNEQYF | TGCAGCGTTGAGAGAGGGACAGTATCTAACGAGCAGTACTTC
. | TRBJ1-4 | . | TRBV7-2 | CASSLGGSEKLFF | TGTGCCAGCAGCTTGGGCGGGAGTGAAAAACTGTTTTTT
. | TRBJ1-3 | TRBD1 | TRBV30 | CAWSAIWDSSGNTIYF | TGTGCCTGGAGTGCCATATGGGACAGCTCTGGAAACACCATATATTTT
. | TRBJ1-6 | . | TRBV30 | CAWSVGQTSYNSPLHF | TGTGCCTGGAGTGTAGGACAGACCTCCTATAATTCACCCCTCCACTTT
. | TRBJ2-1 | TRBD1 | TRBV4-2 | CASSPPGQGNDEQFF | TGTGCCAGCAGCCCCCCGGGACAGGGTAACGATGAGCAGTTCTTC
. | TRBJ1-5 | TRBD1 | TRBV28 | CASSSQDRGRSNQPQHF | TGTGCCAGCAGTTCCCAGGACAGGGGACGTAGCAATCAGCCCCAGCATTTT